This entry features one T cell receptor beta chain sequence. TCRdb's table, derived via immunoSEQ multiplex PCR, lists solely in-frame clones and lacks some. This sample has about 69,000 clones; approximately 80% occur once, and the top ten carry around 15%. V was clipped by 7 bases and J by 11 bases, with 12 bases between them. The germline V gene has CDR1 MNHEY and CDR2 SVGAGI. This CDR3 is 12 amino acids long. The source of the sample is a study of T cell responses to AZD1222 COVID-19 vaccine. The V call is TRBV6-5, the J call TRBJ1-6; no firm D call. This specimen consisted of peripheral blood, obtained 28 days after the second AZD1222 dose. The TCR comes from an adult who received the AZD1222 COVID-19 vaccine. The CDR3 region is CASTPGSAPLHF. The CDR3 DNA reads TGTGCCAGCACTCCGGGATCAGCACCCCTCCACTTT.